This T cell receptor (beta chain) was found in a study of cytomegalovirus exposure and HLA in healthy donors. CDR1 and CDR2 from the germline V gene are SGDLS and YYNGEE. Trimming took 0 bases from V and 4 from J, leaving 16 bases between them. This CDR3 is 16 amino acids long. Points from the study as a whole: Later analysis identified a missense DCLRE1C variant that was linked to TCR beta V- and J-gene trimming. Using a false discovery rate of 0.05, a later analysis showed that approximately 17,000 TCR beta sequences were associated with HLA alleles.

This clone was counted only a few times. Its specificity is not known. The PCR contained 60 Vbeta and 13 Jbeta primers. Libraries were prepared by immunoSEQ multiplex PCR; TCRdb keeps only in-frame clonotypes and omits some of them. The data show about 150,000 clones, around 65% seen once. The sequencing input was PBMCs. This TCR was sampled from a male donor in good health and CMV-seronegative. This chain joins TRBV9 and TRBJ1-1; D gene uncertain. CDR3 in DNA: TGTGCCAGCAGCGTAGACATTTTAGTGGGGAGCACTGAAGCTTTCTTT. This gives the protein CASSVDILVGSTEAFF.